This T cell receptor beta chain was recovered during a study of T cell responses to AZD1222 COVID-19 vaccine. Study-wide findings and caveats: Donors skewed white British and female; clonal diversity was possibly underestimated. Targets within unmutated variant regions were reportedly found for nearly half of spike-specific TCRs. The span of vaccine-associated CD4 TCRs extended across spike, with dominance at 160-218 and 743-854. Of the AZD1222 recipients, only 5 or 6 were seropositive at baseline.

Germline assignment: CDR1 SGHVS and CDR2 FNYEAQ. The CDR3 runs 17 residues. Deletions cut 4 bases from V and 6 bases from J, with 22 bases between. With regard to this clone: Its antigen is still unknown.

The protocol was immunoSEQ multiplex PCR, while the TCRdb copy is restricted to in-frame clones and leaves out a portion. The data show around 130,000 clones, with over 85% seen just once and 2.5% to 4% held by the top ten. The gene calls are TRBV7-6 and TRBJ2-1; tentatively, D is TRBD1 (5 bases). Sequenced material: peripheral blood, taken on day 0 of AZD1222 vaccination. The sequence derives from an adult in good health. CDR3: CASSSPMGWQGRNEQFF. DNA of the CDR3: TGTGCCAGCAGCTCCCCTATGGGTTGGCAGGGCCGCAATGAGCAGTTCTTC.